These T cell receptor beta chains were read from a single sample in a study of long-term antiretroviral therapy in people with HIV. The data were produced by immunoSEQ multiplex PCR, yet TCRdb's version contains in-frame clones alone and is incomplete. The data show approximately 29,000 clones, 84% seen once. This specimen consisted of unsorted PBMCs, obtained 0.4 years after starting antiretroviral therapy. The receptors were sampled from a man younger than 30 with HIV. Both conserved end residues are part of each CDR3. Fields, in order: D gene, V gene, J gene, CDR3 DNA, CDR3 protein. D genes are given only for firm matches.

>.|TRBV6-6|TRBJ2-7
TGTGCCAGCAGTTACTCAAACGCCTACGAGCAGTACTTC
CASSYSNAYEQYF
>.|TRBV6-1|TRBJ1-1
TGTGCCAGCCGCTCCAGTTTGGGGAACACTGAAGCTTTCTTT
CASRSSLGNTEAFF
>TRBD1|TRBV7-8|TRBJ1-5
TGTGCCAGCAGCTTCCACCGAGATTTGGGGACAGGGGACTTCAATCAGCCCCAGCATTTT
CASSFHRDLGTGDFNQPQHF
>.|TRBV25-1|TRBJ2-7
TGTGCCAGCAGTGATGAGACTCATTCCTACGAGCAGTACTTC
CASSDETHSYEQYF
>.|TRBV5-1|TRBJ2-7
TGCGCCAGCAGCTTGGAACCAGGCTACTACGAGCAGTACTTC
CASSLEPGYYEQYF
>.|TRBV9|TRBJ2-2
TGTGCCAGCAGCGGAGTACTAGAGGGGTTCACCGGGGAGCTGTTTTTT
CASSGVLEGFTGELFF
>TRBD2|TRBV9|TRBJ2-1
TGTGCCAGCAGCGGCGGGGGGGCGGGAGGATACAATGAGCAGTTCTTC
CASSGGGAGGYNEQFF
>TRBD2|TRBV27|TRBJ2-1
TGTGCCAGCAGTTTAACTAGCGGGGCGGGGCGGCAGTTCTTC
CASSLTSGAGRQFF
>.|TRBV10-3|TRBJ1-1
TGTGCCACCAGGAACACTGAAGCTTTCTTT
CATRNTEAFF
>TRBD1|TRBV6-1|TRBJ1-5
TGTGCCAGCAAGACGACAGGGAAGGCCCAGCCCCAGCATTTT
CASKTTGKAQPQHF
>TRBD1|TRBV5-1|TRBJ2-7
TGCGCCAGCAGCTTGTATTTCTCCGGGACAGAGGACTACGAGCAGTACTTC
CASSLYFSGTEDYEQYF
>TRBD2|TRBV7-9|TRBJ2-7
TGTGCCAGCAGCTTCCCCACTAGCGGGCTATCCTACGAGCAGTACTTC
CASSFPTSGLSYEQYF
>.|TRBV28|TRBJ2-7
TGTGCCAGCAGTAAAAACACAGGGTCGATTTCCTACGAGCAGTACTTC
CASSKNTGSISYEQYF
>TRBD2|TRBV4-1|TRBJ2-1
TGCGCCAGCAGCCAAGAACCCGGGACTAAAAACAATGAGCAGTTCTTC
CASSQEPGTKNNEQFF
>.|TRBV7-2|TRBJ1-2
TGTGCCAGCAGCGACAGCGGGGCGGTTAACTATGGCTACACCTTC
CASSDSGAVNYGYTF
>.|TRBV7-6|TRBJ1-2
TGTGCCAGCAGCCCGATAGGGTTCTATGGCTACACCTTC
CASSPIGFYGYTF
>.|TRBV7-2|TRBJ2-1
TGTGCCAGCAGTCGAGGGCCCAATGAGCAGTTCTTC
CASSRGPNEQFF
>TRBD2|TRBV10-3|TRBJ2-2
TGTGCCATCAGTATTCCCGGGACTACGAACACCGGGGAGCTGTTTTTT
CAISIPGTTNTGELFF
>.|TRBV27|TRBJ2-7
TGTGCCAGCAGGGCAGGGGGGGGAGTGGCCGACGAGCAGTACTTC
CASRAGGGVADEQYF
>TRBD2|TRBV7-8|TRBJ2-1
TGTGCCAGCAGCGCTCAAAAGGCGGGGGGCCTGAATGAGCAGTTCTTC
CASSAQKAGGLNEQFF